The T cell receptor beta chain described here comes from a study of blood T cell repertoires in COVID-19 (dated by TCRdb to between 2020 and 2021). At the level of the whole study: Samples covering the acute and convalescent phases of COVID-19 were provided by collaborators in the United States, Italy and Spain. The prospective study material was composed of cDNA or gDNA derived from T cells, B-cell-depleted T cells, or PBMCs. Deeply sampled blood TCRbeta repertoires from subjects exposed to, actively infected with, or recovered from COVID-19 were included in the dataset. The repertoires were made available in a free public database intended to serve as a resource for research on the immune response to SARS-CoV-2. The samples were drawn from the first 160 participants of the ongoing ImmuneRACE study and from 950 to 1,500 subjects provided by 6 global collaborators. The sample metadata nearly always contained a de-identified subject ID, COVID-19 status, age in years and sex. Where available, HLA class I and class II types were taken from metadata supplied by the sample provider and were not determined by assay-based typing. Study-level results and caveats: The amount of clinical and demographic metadata varied by source and participant and was provided uncurated.

Participants in the prospective study were aged roughly 18 to 89 years, lived in 20 to 25 United States geographic areas, and enrolled through a virtual design. In the prospective study, participants were assigned to cohorts based on the clinical history participants reported in a screening survey and a study questionnaire. Mobile phlebotomists in the prospective study collected whole blood, serum and a nasopharyngeal or oropharyngeal swab from every participant. Additional blood draws and questionnaires over an approximately 2-month period could optionally be provided by prospective study participants. Blood samples from the prospective study were shipped frozen or at room temperature prior to DNA extraction. A word on this clone: What antigen it recognizes has not been identified. No clone much larger than this one lies a single base away; base qualities are absent.

Germline trimming: 6 bases from V, 3 bases from J; junction bases outside gene matches: 8. The CDR3 numbers 15 residues from cysteine through phenylalanine. Only the CDR3 region is kept as DNA, spanning 45 bases read in frame from base 1. The germline V gene sets CDR1 to MNHEY and CDR2 to SVGAGI. TCRbeta CDR3 regions were amplified from genomic DNA by means of the immunoSEQ Assay, a bias-controlled multiplex PCR. The original methods were these. Within the assay, amplification of reference gene primers was used to estimate how many nucleated cells each sample contained. To quantify the absolute abundance of each unique TCRbeta CDR3 rearrangement, sequence reads were collapsed and filtered. For each sample, productive Simpson clonality was calculated as the square root of Simpson's diversity index over productive rearrangements. TCRdb holds this immuneACCESS table with in-frame rearrangements only. Some clones are missing; in checked studies, unresolved V genes explain under half, and the rest has no known cause. The V and J calls and clone size are taken from that table; D and trimming were inferred from the DNA. Within this sample are about 82,000 clones, with around 89% of them counted one time only. Roughly 1.2% of the sample is held by the ten biggest clonotypes.

The V gene is TRBV6-5 and the J gene is TRBJ1-5, and 7 junction bases match TRBD1. The TCR sequence derives from a woman aged 45-65 years with acute COVID-19. Sequencing used PBMCs or T cells enriched from blood (not recorded which). This receptor carries the CDR3 CASSLRQGPNQPQHF. The DNA sequence reads TGTGCCAGCAGCCTCCGACAGGGACCCAATCAGCCCCAGCATTTT.